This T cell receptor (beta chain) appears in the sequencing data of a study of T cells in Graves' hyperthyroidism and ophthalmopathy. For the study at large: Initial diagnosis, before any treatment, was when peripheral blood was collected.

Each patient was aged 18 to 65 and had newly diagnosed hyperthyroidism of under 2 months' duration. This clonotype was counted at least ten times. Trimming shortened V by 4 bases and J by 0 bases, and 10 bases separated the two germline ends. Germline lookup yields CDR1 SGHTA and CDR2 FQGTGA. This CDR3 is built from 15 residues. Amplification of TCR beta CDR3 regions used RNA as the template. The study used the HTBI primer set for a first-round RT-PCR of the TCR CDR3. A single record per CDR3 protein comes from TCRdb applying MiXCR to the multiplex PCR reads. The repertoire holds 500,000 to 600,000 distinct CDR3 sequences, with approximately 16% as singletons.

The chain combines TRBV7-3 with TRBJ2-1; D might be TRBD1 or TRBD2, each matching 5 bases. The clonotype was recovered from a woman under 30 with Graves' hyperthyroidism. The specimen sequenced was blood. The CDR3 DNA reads TGTGCCAGCAGCTCGGGACCGCTCTCCTACAATGAGCAGTTCTTC. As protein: CASSSGPLSYNEQFF.